These 2 T cell receptor beta chains share one sample of origin, sequenced in a study of monozygotic twins with inflammatory bowel disease. TCRdb reworked the 5' RACE reads into one entry per CDR3 protein, no DNA. The sample includes 300,000 to 350,000 distinct CDR3 sequences. Sequencing was carried out using blood. The source of these receptors is a human donor with ulcerative colitis or Crohn's disease, or a healthy co-twin of an affected twin (not recorded which).

This chain links TRBV5-1 with TRBJ2-5; TCRdb picks TRBD1, but there is no DNA to check that call. The CDR3 is made up of 16 amino acids. Looked up from germline, CDR1 is SGHRS and CDR2 is YFSETQ. CDR3 sequence: CASSSDHRETKETQYF.

The CDR3 spells CASTPRGGFGNEKLFF. The rearrangement links TRBV12-3 or TRBV12-4 to TRBJ1-4; TCRdb indicates TRBD1, and absent DNA this call remains unverified. The CDR3 runs to 16 residues.